This T cell receptor (beta chain) was captured in a study of T cells in Graves' hyperthyroidism and ophthalmopathy. Amplified regions were TCR beta CDR3 sequences from RNA transcripts. Researchers ran a first-round RT-PCR on the TCR CDR3 using the HTBI primer set. TCRdb reprocessed the multiplex PCR reads with MiXCR, giving one entry per CDR3 protein. The sample lists hundreds of thousands of distinct CDR3 sequences, over 15% occurring once. After removal of 4 bases from V and 0 bases from J, the junction contained 8 bases not matched to a gene. The CDR3 has 18 amino acids. Germline CDR1 LGHNA, CDR2 YSLEER. This clonotype was seen more than once but under ten times.

The sequenced sample was blood. The rearrangement joins TRBV4-3 to TRBJ2-3, with 12 nucleotides matching TRBD2. The receptor comes from a woman under 30 with Graves' hyperthyroidism. The CDR3 DNA follows: TGCGCCAGCAGCCGCGGACTAGCGGGGCCTTCTAGCACAGATACGCAGTATTTT. This sequence encodes CASSRGLAGPSSTDTQYF.